This passage covers 9 T cell receptor beta chains from one sample sequenced in a study of T cells after yellow fever vaccination. TCRdb re-called the 5' RACE reads with MiXCR, one entry per CDR3 protein. Of roughly 350,000 distinct CDR3 sequences listed, approximately 4% are singletons. The sample here was PBMCs, taken 5 days after the yellow fever booster vaccination. These receptors were taken from a man aged 18 to 29 who received the YFV17D yellow fever vaccine.

The sample holds many counts of this clonotype. The chain joins TRBV7-2 to TRBJ1-2; a weak D match, TRBD1 (5 bases). CDR3 length: 15 amino acids. Germline V gene data show CDR1 as SGHTA and CDR2 as FQGNSA. Deletions cut 5 bases from V and 3 bases from J, with 16 bases between. The CDR3 is CASSPLGGADYGYTF. The CDR3 DNA reads TGTGCCAGCAGCCCACTGGGCGGGGCGGACTATGGCTACACCTTC.

This clonotype was found many times. The V gene is TRBV12-3 or TRBV12-4, the J gene TRBJ1-5, with D maybe TRBD1 (5 bases). V gave up 1 base and J gave up 8 bases, with 12 bases separating them. The CDR3 extends over 14 amino acids. The chain's CDR3 is CASSLVGGSEPQHF. The CDR3 DNA reads TGTGCCAGCAGTTTAGTTGGGGGTAGCGAGCCCCAGCATTTT.

This clonotype was counted between two and nine times. The rearrangement links TRBV27 to TRBJ2-2; D is perhaps TRBD1 or TRBD2 (7 bases each). The CDR3 sequence is 16 residues long. Trimming removed 3 bases from V and 4 bases from J, with 15 bases in between. Germline loops: CDR1 MNHEY, CDR2 SMNVEV (reference sequence). The CDR3 spells CASSFPQGGATGELFF. The DNA of the CDR3 is TGTGCCAGCAGTTTCCCCCAGGGGGGGGCCACCGGGGAGCTGTTTTTT.

This clonotype appeared many times. This sequence joins TRBV4-1 and TRBJ2-3; no definite D call. The CDR3 consists of 14 residues. The germline CDR1 and CDR2 sequences are MGHRA and YSYEKL. V was trimmed by 0 bases and J by 2 bases, leaving 6 bases between them. CDR3 sequence reads: CASSQEKITDTQYF. CDR3 in DNA: TGCGCCAGCAGCCAAGAAAAAATCACAGATACGCAGTATTTT.

The V gene is TRBV27, the J gene TRBJ2-4; D gene ambiguous. The CDR3 contains 11 residues. V gave up 4 bases and J gave up 6 bases, with 4 bases separating them. Germline V lookup: CDR1 MNHEY, CDR2 SMNVEV (reference sequence). This chain's CDR3 is CASSWGNIQYF. In nucleotides, the CDR3 is TGTGCCAGCAGTTGGGGAAACATTCAGTACTTC.

This CDR3 is CSAPSEQGAREQYF. For the CDR3, the DNA is TGCAGTGCTCCCTCCGAACAGGGGGCCAGGGAGCAGTACTTC. The chain couples TRBV20-1 to TRBJ2-7; TRBD1 matches at 9 bases. There are 14 residues in the CDR3. J was trimmed by 7 bases and V by 5 bases; bases with no gene match: 12. Germline assignment: CDR1 DFQATT and CDR2 SNEGSKA (reference sequence).

This clonotype was recorded a few times. For the CDR3, the DNA is TGTGCCAGCAGCTTCCTGGGGATGATGGGGACTTATCGGCTTACGCAGTATTTT. It codes for CASSFLGMMGTYRLTQYF. V is TRBV5-5 and J is TRBJ2-3; possibly TRBD2 for D (6 bases). Germline values: CDR1 SGHKS, CDR2 YYEKEE (reference sequence). Deletions cut 2 bases from V and 8 bases from J, with 27 bases between. The CDR3 spans 18 residues.

Only a few counts were recorded for this clonotype. The chain joins TRBV20-1 to TRBJ1-4; D is possibly TRBD1 (5 bases). CDR3 length equals 12 residues. Germline assignment: CDR1 DFQATT and CDR2 SNEGSKA (reference sequence). V lost 4 bases and J 3 bases, leaving 6 bases between the germline ends. The CDR3 DNA sequence: TGCAGTGCTACCAGGGCTAATGAAAAACTGTTTTTT. Its translation is CSATRANEKLFF.

This clonotype was detected ten times or more. The CDR3 sequence is CSVSKTGGEGDTQYF. The CDR3 DNA sequence: TGCAGCGTTAGCAAAACAGGGGGCGAGGGGGATACGCAGTATTTT. V and J are TRBV29-1 and TRBJ2-3, with TRBD1 matching 9 bases. J was trimmed by 6 bases and V by 5 bases; bases with no gene match: 12. This CDR3 comprises 15 residues. Germline CDR1 is SQVTM and CDR2 is ANQGSEA.